The 21 T cell receptor beta chains below were found in one sample sequenced in a study of blood T cell repertoires in COVID-19. Only in-frame clones appear in the TCRdb table, and some are missing; sequencing was by immunoSEQ multiplex PCR. Of about 71,000 clones listed, over 75% are singletons. Sequencing used peripheral blood. The receptors shown here come from a man aged 45 to 65 with acute or convalescent COVID-19.

The chain combines TRBV6-5 with TRBJ2-7; 7 bases map to TRBD2. CDR1 is MNHEY, CDR2 SVGAGI, per germline. This CDR3 has 15 residues. V lost 3 bases and J lost 3; bases outside the gene matches: 8. The CDR3 DNA is TGTGCCAGCAGTTATACGCGGGAGTTCGGCTACGAGCAGTACTTC. It translates to CASSYTREFGYEQYF.

This chain connects TRBV13 to TRBJ1-3, with a weak D call TRBD1 (5 bases). The V gene lost 5 bases and the J gene lost 4 bases, with 6 bases spanning the gap. The length of the CDR3 is 12 residues. Per germline, CDR1 PRHDT and CDR2 FYEKMQ (reference sequence). CDR3 amino acids: CASSNRGNTIYF. The CDR3 bases are TGTGCCAGCAGCAACAGGGGAAACACCATATATTTT. Filled out from reference TRBV13 and TRBJ1-3, the complete variable domain reads AAGVIQSPRHLIKEKRETATLKCYPIPRHDTVYWYQQGPGQDPQFLISFYEKMQSDKGSIPDRFSAQQFSDYHSELNMSSLELGDSALYFCASSNRGNTIYFGEGSWLTVV.

V is TRBV20-1 and J is TRBJ2-2, with D tentatively TRBD2 (5 bases). V lost 3 bases and J 9 bases, leaving 11 bases between the germline ends. Germline CDR1 and CDR2: DFQATT and SNEGSKA (reference sequence). This CDR3 comprises 12 residues. CDR3 sequence reads: CSASREGRELFF. The DNA of the CDR3 is TGCAGTGCTAGTCGGGAAGGGAGGGAGCTGTTTTTT.

The rearrangement links TRBV6-6 to TRBJ2-5; 8 bases are shared with TRBD2. Germline V lookup: CDR1 MNHNY, CDR2 SVGAGI (reference sequence). After removal of 7 bases from V and 4 bases from J, the junction contained 2 bases not matched to a gene. The CDR3 loop spans 12 amino acids. CDR3 DNA: TGTGCCAGCAACGGGGGGGCAGAGACCCAGTACTTC. This sequence encodes CASNGGAETQYF.

Only one count was recorded for this clone. As DNA, the CDR3 is TGTGCCAGCAGCTTAATAACGGACACTGAAGCTTTCTTT. Translated: CASSLITDTEAFF. The V and J genes are TRBV7-9 and TRBJ1-1; D remains unclear. This CDR3 comprises 13 residues. The ends were cut back, 2 bases at V and 3 bases at J, with 7 bases in the middle. The germline gives CDR1 SEHNR, CDR2 FQNEAQ (reference sequence).

The chain joins TRBV19 to TRBJ2-1, with D possibly being TRBD2 (6 bases). With 3 bases removed from V and 6 bases from J, the gap between germline ends came to 12 bases. The CDR3 totals 14 residues. Germline CDR1 reads LNHDA; CDR2 reads SQIVND (reference sequence). CDR3 loop: CASSILADINEQFF. The CDR3 coding sequence is TGTGCCAGTAGTATCTTAGCGGATATCAATGAGCAGTTCTTC.

The chain has TRBV28 and TRBJ1-1, with 8 bases fitting TRBD1. This CDR3 spans 19 amino acids. The trim removed 6 bases at V and 3 bases at J, leaving 21 bases unmatched. CDR1 is MDHEN, CDR2 SYDVKM, per germline. This CDR3 reads CASSSGTGYLYGEDTEAFF. The CDR3 nucleotides read TGTGCCAGCAGCTCCGGGACAGGTTATCTCTACGGGGAGGACACTGAAGCTTTCTTT.

The J gene is TRBJ2-1, the V gene TRBV9, with 12 bases aligning to TRBD2. This CDR3 has 16 amino acids. Germline loops: CDR1 SGDLS, CDR2 YYNGEE. J gave up 7 bases and V 4 bases, and 9 bases lay outside the gene matches. The CDR3 DNA sequence: TGTGCCAGCAGCCGAGAGACTAGCGGGAGAAGGAATGAGCAGTTCTTC. This encodes CASSRETSGRRNEQFF.

This sequence joins TRBV5-1 and TRBJ1-4; D is ambiguous. CDR3 size: 17 residues. Trimming stripped 0 bases from V and 0 bases from J, with 12 bases between. Germline-derived CDR1 and CDR2 are SGHRS and YFSETQ. CDR3 residues: CASSLGQTPTTNEKLFF. The DNA of the CDR3 is TGCGCCAGCAGCTTGGGGCAGACACCAACAACTAATGAAAAACTGTTTTTT.

This rearrangement joins TRBV30 to TRBJ2-1, with 8 bases aligning to TRBD2. There are 11 residues in the CDR3. In germline, CDR1 is GTSNPN, CDR2 SVGIG (reference sequence). The J segment lost 14 bases and the V segment lost 2 bases, leaving 5 bases of the junction unmatched. The CDR3 DNA sequence: TGTGCCTGGAGTCCGGGGACTAGTAAGTTCTTC. Residues: CAWSPGTSKFF.

The chain couples TRBV19 to TRBJ1-1; tentatively, D is TRBD1 (6 bases). Per germline, CDR1 LNHDA and CDR2 SQIVND (reference sequence). CDR3 length: 14 amino acids. V was cut by 4 bases and J by 11 bases, with 20 bases left in between. CDR3 in amino acids: CASSNQGRSLRAFF. DNA for the CDR3: TGTGCCAGTAGTAATCAGGGGAGAAGTTTGCGTGCTTTCTTT.

This chain uses TRBV18 with TRBJ2-1, with a tentative D call TRBD2 (5 bases). V shed 3 bases and J shed 2 bases, with 8 bases lying between them. Germline assignment: CDR1 KGHSH and CDR2 LQKENI. This CDR3 contains 14 residues. CDR3 bases: TGTGCCAGCTCACCCCCGGGGACCTACAATGAGCAGTTCTTC. It specifies CASSPPGTYNEQFF.

The rearrangement uses TRBV4-3 and TRBJ1-2; 8 nucleotides line up with TRBD1. V gave up 1 base and J gave up 2 bases; unmatched junction bases: 15. This CDR3 is 19 amino acids long. Germline lookup yields CDR1 LGHNA and CDR2 YSLEER. For the CDR3, the DNA is TGCGCCAGCAGCCAAGGTCTAACGGGCGAATGGACAGGGAACTATGGCTACACCTTC. Amino acids: CASSQGLTGEWTGNYGYTF.

The chain links TRBV24-1 to TRBJ1-2; the D gene is possibly TRBD1 (6 bases). Germline CDR1 reads KGHDR; CDR2 reads SFDVKD. The CDR3 runs to 13 residues. V was clipped by 1 base and J by 5 bases, with 7 bases between them. The CDR3 region is CATSDFQGYGYTF. The CDR3 nucleotides read TGTGCCACCAGTGATTTCCAGGGGTATGGCTACACCTTC.

This sequence joins TRBV7-2 and TRBJ2-7, with 12 bases aligning to TRBD2. The CDR3 is 15 residues long. The germline V gene encodes CDR1 SGHTA and CDR2 FQGNSA. With V trimmed by 6 bases and J by 6 bases, 9 bases remained unmatched. DNA of the CDR3: TGTGCCAGCAGTCCATACGCTAGCGGGAGGGGCGAGCAGTACTTC. Translating gives CASSPYASGRGEQYF.

The rearrangement links TRBV5-1 to TRBJ2-7, with 8 bases fitting TRBD1. Looked up from germline, CDR1 is SGHRS and CDR2 is YFSETQ. The CDR3 has 14 amino acids. J was trimmed by 2 bases and V by 4 bases; bases with no gene match: 5. CDR3 in DNA: TGCGCCAGCAGCGGCAGGACAGGGACCTACGAGCAGTACTTC. This sequence encodes CASSGRTGTYEQYF. Using reference TRBV5-1 and TRBJ2-7 for the parts outside the CDR3, the full variable domain is KAGVTQTPRYLIKTRGQQVTLSCSPISGHRSVSWYQQTPGQGLQFLFEYFSETQRNKGNFPGRFSGRQFSNSRSEMNVSTLELGDSALYLCASSGRTGTYEQYFGPGTRLTVT.

The chain employs TRBV24-1 and TRBJ2-2; TRBD2 matches at 10 bases. Trimming at V came to 4 bases and at J to 6 bases, leaving 7 bases not matched to a gene. This CDR3 has 16 amino acids. Looked up from germline, CDR1 is KGHDR and CDR2 is SFDVKD. CDR3 protein: CATSDTSGTSAGELFF. CDR3 DNA sequence: TGTGCCACCAGTGACACTAGCGGGACCTCGGCCGGGGAGCTGTTTTTT.

This chain links TRBV10-3 with TRBJ2-2, with D tentatively TRBD2 (5 bases). The length of the CDR3 is 16 residues. V shed 0 bases and J shed 6 bases, with 14 bases lying between them. Germline V CDR1 and CDR2: ENHRY, SYGVKD. The CDR3 bases are TGTGCCATCAGTGAGTCCTTAACACGGAGGTCCGGGGAGCTGTTTTTT. It is translated as CAISESLTRRSGELFF.

The chain carries TRBV7-2 and TRBJ1-1, with a tentative D call TRBD1 (5 bases). CDR1 is SGHTA and CDR2 is FQGNSA in the germline V gene. V gave up 2 bases and J gave up 1 base, with 5 bases separating them. This CDR3 contains 13 residues. The CDR3 protein is CASSLTGNTEAFF. DNA for the CDR3: TGTGCCAGCAGCTTAACAGGGAACACTGAAGCTTTCTTT.

V gene TRBV6-5 combines with J gene TRBJ1-5; 7 bases fit TRBD1. CDR3 length: 15 amino acids. V was pared by 6 bases and J by 1 base, with 6 bases of the junction left unmatched. Germline CDR1 MNHEY, CDR2 SVGAGI. The CDR3 spells CASSHNRGSNQPQHF. The CDR3 DNA reads TGTGCCAGCAGCCACAACAGGGGAAGCAATCAGCCCCAGCATTTT.

Only a few counts were recorded for this clone. Other DNA sequences in the same sample also yield this CDR3. This rearrangement joins TRBV4-2 to TRBJ2-1; tentatively, D is TRBD2 (5 bases). Germline V gene sequence: CDR1 LGHNA, CDR2 YNFKEQ. This CDR3 is 15 amino acids long. Trimming cost V 1 base and J 0 bases, with 7 bases left between them. CDR3 coding DNA: TGTGCCAGCAGCCAAGGAGGGAGCTCCTACAATGAGCAGTTCTTC. This gives the protein CASSQGGSSYNEQFF.